One sample yielded the 20 T cell receptor beta chains listed below, sequenced in a study of T cell responses to AZD1222 COVID-19 vaccine. Method: immunoSEQ multiplex PCR; TCRdb's copy keeps in-frame clones and lacks some. The repertoire has about 260,000 clones, approximately 93% of them found once; the top ten carry 0.5% to 0.7%. The specimen comprised peripheral blood, sampled on day 0 of AZD1222 vaccination. Receptors were obtained from an adult in good health.

The rearrangement uses TRBV7-9 and TRBJ1-1; D is undetermined. Looked up from germline, CDR1 is SEHNR and CDR2 is FQNEAQ (reference sequence). CDR3 length: 13 amino acids. The V end lost 5 bases, the J end lost 1 base, and 8 bases lay between the germline ends. This CDR3 is CASSGTWNTEAFF. The CDR3, as DNA: TGTGCCAGCAGCGGTACATGGAACACTGAAGCTTTCTTT.

The chain joins TRBV30 to TRBJ2-1; 7 bases are shared with TRBD2. The junction had 8 bases not matched to a gene; V was cut back by 3 bases and J by 3 bases. The CDR3 loop spans 15 amino acids. Germline assignment: CDR1 GTSNPN and CDR2 SVGIG (reference sequence). The CDR3 bases are TGTGCCTGGAGGGGATTTAGCGGGTTCTACAATGAGCAGTTCTTC. It codes for CAWRGFSGFYNEQFF.

The chain joins TRBV19 to TRBJ2-1; TRBD2 agrees at 15 bases. Trimming removed 5 bases from V and 4 bases from J; junction bases left unmatched: 9. The CDR3 totals 18 residues. Germline CDR1 LNHDA, CDR2 SQIVND (reference sequence). CDR3 protein: CASSARPGLAGGYNEQFF. As DNA, the CDR3 is TGTGCCAGTAGTGCTCGTCCGGGACTAGCGGGGGGATACAATGAGCAGTTCTTC. Looking up the rest from reference TRBV19 and TRBJ2-1 gives the full variable domain: DGGITQSPKYLFRKEGQNVTLSCEQNLNHDAMYWYRQDPGQGLRLIYYSQIVNDFQKGDIAEGYSVSREKKESFPLTVTSAQKNPTAFYLCASSARPGLAGGYNEQFFGPGTRLTVL.

In its sample, this clone was seen a few times. The chain couples TRBV10-3 to TRBJ2-1, with a possible D match to TRBD1 (5 bases). The CDR3 is 11 amino acids. The ends were cut back, 6 bases at V and 9 bases at J, with 9 bases in the middle. Germline CDR1 ENHRY, CDR2 SYGVKD. The CDR3, as DNA: TGTGCCATCAGAAGGGGCGGTGAGCAGTTCTTC. This encodes CAIRRGGEQFF.

The V and J genes are TRBV6-5 and TRBJ1-4, with TRBD1 as a possible D gene (6 bases). This CDR3 contains 14 residues. CDR1 MNHEY and CDR2 SVGAGI come from the germline V gene. Deletions cut 8 bases from V and 7 bases from J, with 17 bases between. CDR3 DNA: TGTGCCAGCCAGCGGGGGGGCCGAAGTGAAAAACTGTTTTTT. Amino acids: CASQRGGRSEKLFF.

The chain has TRBV28 and TRBJ2-7; 7 nucleotides match TRBD1. J lost 3 bases, V lost 5 bases, and 7 bases had no gene match. This CDR3 comprises 14 residues. CDR1 and CDR2 from the germline V gene are MDHEN and SYDVKM. CDR3 sequence reads: CASSPRTGLYEQYF. Written as DNA, the CDR3 is TGTGCCAGCAGTCCCCGGACAGGACTCTACGAGCAGTACTTC.

The chain employs TRBV19 and TRBJ1-5, with D perhaps TRBD1 (5 bases). CDR3 length: 12 amino acids. CDR1 is LNHDA and CDR2 is SQIVND in the germline V gene (reference sequence). V lost 6 bases, J lost 10 bases, and 13 bases lay in between. DNA for the CDR3: TGTGCCAGTAGATGGGTTCAGGGACCCCAGCATTTT. Its translation: CASRWVQGPQHF.

The chain links TRBV6-1 to TRBJ2-7, with TRBD2 matching 8 bases. J lost 2 bases, V lost 2 bases, and 8 bases had no gene match. Germline CDR1 and CDR2: MNHNS and SASEGT. The CDR3 is 16 amino acids. The CDR3 nucleotides are TGTGCCAGCAGTGAATCGGGTAGCGGGGTGGCCTACGAGCAGTACTTC. Its protein product is CASSESGSGVAYEQYF.

The CDR3 nucleotides read TGCGCCAGCAGCTTGGGTGATGAGTCGGATACGCAGTATTTT. Residues: CASSLGDESDTQYF. The chain carries TRBV5-1 and TRBJ2-3; D ambiguous. Germline V gene lookup returns CDR1 SGHRS and CDR2 YFSETQ. Between the trimmed V and J ends, which lost 0 bases and 6 bases, there was a span of 11 bases. The CDR3 runs 14 residues. Together with reference TRBV5-1 and TRBJ2-3, the CDR3 gives the full variable domain: KAGVTQTPRYLIKTRGQQVTLSCSPISGHRSVSWYQQTPGQGLQFLFEYFSETQRNKGNFPGRFSGRQFSNSRSEMNVSTLELGDSALYLCASSLGDESDTQYFGPGTRLTVL.

The table lists this clone with a count of one. The CDR3 region is CASSSTGTGVGTEAFF. CDR3 sequence (DNA): TGTGCCAGCAGTTCAACCGGGACAGGAGTCGGAACTGAAGCTTTCTTT. The chain links TRBV28 to TRBJ1-1; 8 nucleotides align to TRBD1. Trimming removed 4 bases from V and 5 bases from J; junction bases left unmatched: 12. The CDR3 has 16 residues. The germline V gene has CDR1 MDHEN and CDR2 SYDVKM.

The V gene is TRBV7-9, the J gene TRBJ1-5; unclear D gene. The CDR3 totals 14 residues. Trimming pared 3 bases from V and 1 base from J, leaving 7 bases between. Germline values: CDR1 SEHNR, CDR2 FQNEAQ (reference sequence). CDR3 coding DNA: TGTGCCAGCAGCTTCGGACCGAGCAATCAGCCCCAGCATTTT. Translation gives CASSFGPSNQPQHF. Complete variable domain (other parts from reference TRBV7-9 and TRBJ1-5): DTGVSQNPRHKITKRGQNVTFRCDPISEHNRLYWYRQTLGQGPEFLTYFQNEAQLEKSRLLSDRFSAERPKGSFSTLEIQRTEQGDSAMYLCASSFGPSNQPQHFGDGTRLSIL.

CDR3 coding DNA: TGTGCCAGCAGTTTAGTATGGAGCACTGAAGCTTTCTTT. It codes for CASSLVWSTEAFF. The rearrangement joins TRBV28 to TRBJ1-1; D not certain. The germline V gene encodes CDR1 MDHEN and CDR2 SYDVKM. The CDR3 contains 13 residues. The V gene lost 2 bases and the J gene lost 4 bases, with 8 bases spanning the gap.

The genes are TRBV7-3 and TRBJ2-6, with D unclear. Trimming cost V 0 bases and J 0 bases, with 3 bases left between them. The CDR3 has 15 amino acids. Germline V gene sequence: CDR1 SGHTA, CDR2 FQGTGA. CDR3 region: CASSLTHSGANVLTF. CDR3 DNA sequence: TGTGCCAGCAGCTTAACGCACTCTGGGGCCAACGTCCTGACTTTC.

This sequence joins TRBV7-2 and TRBJ1-1, with D hard to call. From germline, CDR1 is SGHTA and CDR2 FQGNSA. Trimming removed 1 base from V and 5 bases from J, with 8 bases in between. The CDR3 extends over 13 amino acids. CDR3 sequence: CASSLEVRTEAFF. The CDR3 nucleotides read TGTGCCAGCAGCTTAGAGGTCAGAACTGAAGCTTTCTTT. Using reference TRBV7-2 and TRBJ1-1 for the parts outside the CDR3, the full variable domain is GAGVSQSPSNKVTEKGKDVELRCDPISGHTALYWYRQSLGQGLEFLIYFQGNSAPDKSGLPSDRFSAERTGGSVSTLTIQRTQQEDSAVYLCASSLEVRTEAFFGQGTRLTVV.

The chain recombines TRBV7-3 with TRBJ1-1, with D tentatively TRBD1 (5 bases). This CDR3 region has 14 residues. Deletions cut 5 bases from V and 1 base from J, with 11 bases between. The germline V gene has CDR1 SGHTA and CDR2 FQGTGA. The CDR3 protein is CASSQGAANTEAFF. CDR3 DNA: TGTGCCAGCAGCCAAGGGGCGGCGAACACTGAAGCTTTCTTT. The whole variable domain, filled in from reference TRBV7-3 and TRBJ1-1, reads GAGVSQTPSNKVTEKGKYVELRCDPISGHTALYWYRQSLGQGPEFLIYFQGTGAADDSGLPNDRFFAVRPEGSVSTLKIQRTERGDSAVYLCASSQGAANTEAFFGQGTRLTVV.

This clone was seen only once. The chain employs TRBV5-1 and TRBJ2-6, with a tentative D call TRBD1 (5 bases). V was pared by 0 bases and J by 4 bases, with 11 bases between. Germline-derived CDR1 and CDR2 are SGHRS and YFSETQ. The CDR3 runs to 16 residues. CDR3 loop: CASSLGGPKGANVLTF. CDR3 nucleotides: TGCGCCAGCAGCTTGGGGGGCCCCAAGGGGGCCAACGTCCTGACTTTC.

Only one count was recorded for this clone. The chain recombines TRBV5-1 with TRBJ2-7; 13 nucleotides line up with TRBD2. CDR3 length: 16 amino acids. CDR1 and CDR2 (germline): SGHRS, YFSETQ. V dropped 0 bases and J dropped 10; count of bases not matched to a gene: 10. In DNA form, the CDR3 reads TGCGCCAGCAGCTTGGAAGGGACTAGCGGGGCCTCCGGTCAGTACTTC. Translated: CASSLEGTSGASGQYF.

The chain is built from TRBV7-3 and TRBJ2-1; 9 bases map to TRBD2. The CDR3 consists of 16 residues. Germline assignment: CDR1 SGHTA and CDR2 FQGTGA. J gave up 8 bases and V 3 bases, and 11 bases lay outside the gene matches. CDR3 protein: CASSLRGGHVFDEQFF. Here the CDR3 DNA reads TGTGCCAGCAGCTTGCGGGGGGGCCATGTTTTTGATGAGCAGTTCTTC. The entire variable domain, with the rest obtained from reference TRBV7-3 and TRBJ2-1, is as follows: GAGVSQTPSNKVTEKGKYVELRCDPISGHTALYWYRQSLGQGPEFLIYFQGTGAADDSGLPNDRFFAVRPEGSVSTLKIQRTERGDSAVYLCASSLRGGHVFDEQFFGPGTRLTVL.

The rearrangement joins TRBV19 to TRBJ2-2; D call uncertain. Germline V CDR1 and CDR2: LNHDA, SQIVND (reference sequence). V was cut by 9 bases and J by 2 bases, with 13 bases left in between. The CDR3 spans 14 residues. The CDR3 loop reads CASKSLLNTGELFF. The CDR3 nucleotides read TGTGCCAGCAAGAGCCTACTCAACACCGGGGAGCTGTTTTTT.

This rearrangement joins TRBV4-1 to TRBJ2-7; the match to TRBD1 covers 8 bases. The trim removed 1 base at V and 2 bases at J, leaving 7 bases unmatched. The V gene's germline CDR1 is MGHRA and CDR2 YSYEKL. The CDR3 has 16 residues. CDR3 protein: CASSQGVGQVPYEQYF. CDR3 bases: TGCGCCAGCAGCCAAGGGGTGGGACAGGTACCCTACGAGCAGTACTTC.